This paragraph covers one T cell receptor (beta chain) sequence. What it recognizes is unknown. Sequencing used immunoSEQ multiplex PCR; TCRdb keeps in-frame clones, though not all of them. The sample records 1.4 million or so clones, about 98.5% being singletons. Everyone who donated was a Caucasian adult who lived in Nashville, Tennessee. In the CD4+ fraction, cells were divided into CD45RA+ naive and CD45RA-negative memory subsets. The entry originates in a study of shared clonotypes between healthy human individuals. Study-wide findings and caveats: Of the naive CD4 clonotypes, around 5% were shared across a handful of donors.

This TCR derives from a man aged 25 to 45 in good health. Specimen: naive CD4+ T cells sorted from blood. The subset was: CD45RA+ positively selected.

CDR3 nucleotide sequence: TGTGCCAGCAGGCTCGGGGGTATCGATGGCTACACCTTC. As protein: CASRLGGIDGYTF. This sequence joins TRBV28 and TRBJ1-2; a weak D match, TRBD1 (5 bases). Per the germline V gene, CDR1 is MDHEN and CDR2 is SYDVKM. The CDR3 is 13 residues long. Trimming removed 6 bases at V and 6 bases at J, with 14 bases between.